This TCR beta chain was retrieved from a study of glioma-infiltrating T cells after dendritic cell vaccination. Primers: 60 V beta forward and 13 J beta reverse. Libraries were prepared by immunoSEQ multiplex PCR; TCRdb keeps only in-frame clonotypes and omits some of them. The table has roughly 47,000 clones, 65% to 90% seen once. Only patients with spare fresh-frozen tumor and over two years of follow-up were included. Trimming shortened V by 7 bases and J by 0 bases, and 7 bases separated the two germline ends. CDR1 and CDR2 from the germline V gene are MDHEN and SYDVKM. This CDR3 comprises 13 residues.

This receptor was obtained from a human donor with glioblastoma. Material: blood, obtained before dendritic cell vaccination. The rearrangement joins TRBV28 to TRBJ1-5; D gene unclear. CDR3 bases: TGTGCCAGCATGAGGGATAGCAATCAGCCCCAGCATTTT. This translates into CASMRDSNQPQHF.